This TCR beta chain was captured in a study of circulating and synovial CD4+ cells in juvenile arthritis (dated by TCRdb to the mid-2010s). For the wider study: TCRbeta CDR3 repertoires of circulating HLA-DR+ CD4 T cells, bulk blood CD4 T cells and synovial CD4 T cells were compared within each patient. Repertoire sequencing aimed to confirm that a circulating synovial-like CD4 T cell subset was enriched in synovial clonotypes. The paper's findings and limits, for the study overall: Because overlap with synovium rose as sequencing depth increased, the measured fractions of shared clonotypes likely underestimated the overlap of the full repertoire. Circulating pathogenic-like lymphocytes clustered together with synovial T cells, and compared with bulk blood, the circulating pathogenic-like lymphocytes shared a substantially higher fraction of CDR3 sequences with synovium. Because T cell genome counts in CPL samples and bulk blood CD4 samples differed by at least an order of magnitude, sample-size effects were addressed. Traditional Vbeta family usage analysis did not detect the difference between circulating pathogenic-like lymphocytes and bulk blood T cells. Synovial and circulating pathogenic-like lymphocyte repertoires were less diverse than bulk blood CD4 repertoires, with some CPL samples as oligoclonal as synovium.

Taken from the germline V gene (reference sequence), the CDR1 and CDR2 loops are GTSNPN and SVGIG. The CDR3 has 14 amino acids, counting the end cysteine and phenylalanine. The retained sequence is limited to the CDR3, 42 bases, with the frame set at the first base. V gives up 0 bases and J gives up 11 bases, and the segment between their germline ends measures 19 bases. Donors of the sequenced samples were patients with active juvenile idiopathic arthritis. Less than 10 mL of blood per patient was used to obtain circulating pathogenic-like lymphocytes. Circulating pathogenic-like lymphocytes were sorted from peripheral blood mononuclear cells as HLA-DR+CD14-CD3+CD4+CD25low/- cells. Cells were sorted immediately after thawing, with dead cells excluded using Live/Dead Fixable Near-IR Stain. HLA-DR was selected as the sorting marker because HLA-DR is a surface protein that apparently lacks signalling activity in T cells.

The library was prepared using the immunoSEQ multiplex PCR assay. An external provider performed TCRbeta CDR3 sequencing as a commercial service. For the original study's pipeline: The analyses used productive nucleotide sequences together with amino acid sequences obtained by in silico translation. Diversity was measured as Renyi entropy over a range of alpha values, and the median of 200 repeated subsamples was taken to equalise sample size. Pairwise repertoire distance was calculated as one minus the Chao-modified Jaccard index to correct for under-sampling and was used for clustering. Frequency-weighted overlap with synovial clonotypes was computed at 200 sample sizes with 200 draws without replacement at each size, and the value at the size of the smaller sample was reported. TCRdb provides this immuneACCESS table in a form limited to in-frame rearrangements. Some clones are lacking; in checked studies, under half of them reflect an unresolved V gene, and why the rest are absent is not known. V and J calls and clone size are those listed in that table; D and trimming were worked out from the DNA. The table for this sample lists around 2,000 clones; 91% of them were counted only once. Of the sample, approximately 1.8% falls within the top ten clones.

Remarks on this clone: Which antigen it targets is not known. No quality values exist for individual bases; no much larger clone is one base distant.

The chain couples TRBV30 to TRBJ2-5; there is no confident call for the D gene. What was sequenced was HLA-DR+ CD4+ T cells from blood. The cell subset or site label here, explained by the study, means: circulating pathogenic-like lymphocytes, sorted as HLA-DR+CD14-CD3+CD4+CD25low/- blood T cells. This TCR was sampled from a human donor with juvenile idiopathic arthritis. In nucleotide form, the sequence is TGTGCCTGGAGTGTACTTAACGCCGTGCGAGAGCAGTACTTC. It translates as CAWSVLNAVREQYF.